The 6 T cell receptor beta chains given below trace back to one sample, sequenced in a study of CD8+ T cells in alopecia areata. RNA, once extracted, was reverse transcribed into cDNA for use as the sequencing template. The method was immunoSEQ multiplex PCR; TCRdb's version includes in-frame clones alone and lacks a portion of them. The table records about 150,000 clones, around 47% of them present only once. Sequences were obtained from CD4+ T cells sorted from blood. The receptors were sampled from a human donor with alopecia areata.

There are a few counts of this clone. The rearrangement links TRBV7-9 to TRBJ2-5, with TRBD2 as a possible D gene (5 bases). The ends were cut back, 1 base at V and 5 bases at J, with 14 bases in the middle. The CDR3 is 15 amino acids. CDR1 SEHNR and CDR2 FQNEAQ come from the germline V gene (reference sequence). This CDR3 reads CASSLGAPSGETQYF. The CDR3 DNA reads TGTGCCAGCAGCTTAGGAGCCCCTTCGGGGGAGACCCAGTACTTC.

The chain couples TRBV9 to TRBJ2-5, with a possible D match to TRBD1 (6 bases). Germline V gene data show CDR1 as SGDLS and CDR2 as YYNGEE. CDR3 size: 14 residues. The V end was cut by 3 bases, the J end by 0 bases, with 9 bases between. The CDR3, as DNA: TGTGCCAGCAGCGCCGGGACACACCAAGAGACCCAGTACTTC. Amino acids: CASSAGTHQETQYF. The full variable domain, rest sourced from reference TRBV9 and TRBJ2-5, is DSGVTQTPKHLITATGQRVTLRCSPRSGDLSVYWYQQSLDQGLQFLIQYYNGEERAKGNILERFSAQQFPDLHSELNLSSLELGDSALYFCASSAGTHQETQYFGPGTRLLVL.

CDR3 nucleotide sequence: TGTGCCAGCGAGGACTACGCCTACGAGCAGTACTTC. Translating it yields CASEDYAYEQYF. The chain recombines TRBV6-6 with TRBJ2-7; D might be TRBD2 (6 bases). Germline CDR1 and CDR2: MNHNY and SVGAGI (reference sequence). Trimming stripped 8 bases from V and 2 bases from J, with 10 bases between. The CDR3 has 12 amino acids.

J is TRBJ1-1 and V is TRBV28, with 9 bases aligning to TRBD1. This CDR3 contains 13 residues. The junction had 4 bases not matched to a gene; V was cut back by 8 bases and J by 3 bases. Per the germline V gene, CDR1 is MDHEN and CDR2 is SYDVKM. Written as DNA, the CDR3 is TGTGCCAGCCATGGACAGGGGCACACTGAAGCTTTCTTT. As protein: CASHGQGHTEAFF.

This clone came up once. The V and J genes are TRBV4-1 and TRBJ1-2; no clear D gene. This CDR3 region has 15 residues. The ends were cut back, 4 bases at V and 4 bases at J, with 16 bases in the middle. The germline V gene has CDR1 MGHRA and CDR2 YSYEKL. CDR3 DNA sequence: TGCGCCAGCAGCCCAATCCAGGACCCAAGCTATGGCTACACCTTC. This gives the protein CASSPIQDPSYGYTF.

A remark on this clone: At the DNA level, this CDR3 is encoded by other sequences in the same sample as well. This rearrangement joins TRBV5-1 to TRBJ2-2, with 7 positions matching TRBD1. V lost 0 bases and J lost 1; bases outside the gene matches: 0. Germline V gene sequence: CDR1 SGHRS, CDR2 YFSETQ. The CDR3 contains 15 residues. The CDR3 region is CASSLGQGNTGELFF. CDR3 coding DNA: TGCGCCAGCAGCTTGGGACAGGGGAACACCGGGGAGCTGTTTTTT.